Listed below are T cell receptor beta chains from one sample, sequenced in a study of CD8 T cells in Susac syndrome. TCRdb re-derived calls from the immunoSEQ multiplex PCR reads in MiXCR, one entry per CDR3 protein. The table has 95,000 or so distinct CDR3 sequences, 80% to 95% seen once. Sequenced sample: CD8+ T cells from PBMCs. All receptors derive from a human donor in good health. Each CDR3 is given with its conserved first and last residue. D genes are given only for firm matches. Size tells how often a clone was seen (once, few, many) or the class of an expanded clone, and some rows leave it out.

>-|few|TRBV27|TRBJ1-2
TGTGCCAGCAGTTTTACGGGGGGGAACTATGGCTACACCTTC
CASSFTGGNYGYTF
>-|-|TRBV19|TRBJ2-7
TGTGCCAGTAGTATAGGGAGGCTGGCTGAGCAGTACTTC
CASSIGRLAEQYF
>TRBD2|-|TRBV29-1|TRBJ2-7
TGCAGCGGGTCTAGCGGGGGGGCCTCCTACGAGCAGTACTTC
CSGSSGGASYEQYF
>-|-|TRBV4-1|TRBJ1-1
TGCGCCAGCAGCCGATTGCGGGGATGGAGCACTGAAGCTTTCTTT
CASSRLRGWSTEAFF
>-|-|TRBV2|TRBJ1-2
TGTGCCAGCAGGACCAGGGATGGCTACACCTTC
CASRTRDGYTF
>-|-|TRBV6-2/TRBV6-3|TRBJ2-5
TGTGCCAGCAGTACCGAAGAGACCCAGTACTTC
CASSTEETQYF
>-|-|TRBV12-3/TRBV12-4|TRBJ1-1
TGTGCCAGCAGTTTGTCCGAAGCTTTCTTT
CASSLSEAFF
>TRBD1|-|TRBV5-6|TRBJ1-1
TGTGCCAGCAGCTTCGGGGCAGGGGGAGGCACTGAAGCTTTCTTT
CASSFGAGGGTEAFF
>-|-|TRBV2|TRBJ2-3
TGTGCCAGCAGCGACTACAGCCCCGTCACAGATACGCAGTATTTT
CASSDYSPVTDTQYF
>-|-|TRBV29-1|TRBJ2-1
TGCAGCGTCTCCGGGGGCGGCTCCTACAATGAGCAGTTCTTC
CSVSGGGSYNEQFF
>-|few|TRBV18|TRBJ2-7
TGTGCCAGCTCCAGTTATTCCTACGAGCAGTACTTC
CASSSYSYEQYF
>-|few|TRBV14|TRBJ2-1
TGTGCCAGCAGACAAAGCTTGCATTCCTACAATGAGCAGTTCTTC
CASRQSLHSYNEQFF
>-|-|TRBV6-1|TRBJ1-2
TGTGCCAGCAGTGAAGCGTGGGTCTACACCTTC
CASSEAWVYTF
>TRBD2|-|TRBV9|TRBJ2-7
TGTGCCAGCAGCGGCGGGAGGGGGCTTCCGTACGAGCAGTACTTC
CASSGGRGLPYEQYF
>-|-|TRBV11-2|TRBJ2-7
TGTGCCAGCAGCTTCCCAAGGCGGCGCGAGCAGTACTTC
CASSFPRRREQYF
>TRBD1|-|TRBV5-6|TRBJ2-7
TGTGCCAGCAGCTTCGGACAGGACCTCTACGAGCAGTACTTC
CASSFGQDLYEQYF
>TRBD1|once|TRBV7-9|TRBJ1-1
TGTGCCAGCAGCAATGACAGGGCTGAAGCTTTCTTT
CASSNDRAEAFF
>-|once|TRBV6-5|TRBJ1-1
TGTGCCAGCAGTTACGTAGACCCCATGAACACTGAAGCTTTCTTT
CASSYVDPMNTEAFF
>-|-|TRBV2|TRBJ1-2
TGTGCCAGCAGCGACACAGGGAACTATGGCTACACCTTC
CASSDTGNYGYTF
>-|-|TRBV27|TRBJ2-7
TGTGCCAGCACCAAGACAGTTTCCTCCTACGAGCAGTACTTC
CASTKTVSSYEQYF
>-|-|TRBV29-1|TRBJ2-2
TGCAGCGTCCCTACAAGCCGCGGGGAGCTGTTTTTT
CSVPTSRGELFF
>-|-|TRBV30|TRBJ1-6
TGTGCCTGGAGTCCGGGGCGGTCACCCCTCCACTTT
CAWSPGRSPLHF
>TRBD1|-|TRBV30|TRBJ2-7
TGTGCCTGGAGTGAACGCGTGGGACAGGGGGACCCCTACGAGCAGTACTTC
CAWSERVGQGDPYEQYF
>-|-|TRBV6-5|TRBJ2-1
TGTGCCAGCAGCAAACGGGACCCCTCCTACAATGAGCAGTTCTTC
CASSKRDPSYNEQFF
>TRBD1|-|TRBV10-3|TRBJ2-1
TGTGCCGCCCTAGGACAGGAACGGCAGTTCTTC
CAALGQERQFF
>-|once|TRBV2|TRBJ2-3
TGTGCCAGCACCTCCACCGGCAGGGGAAGCACAGATACGCAGTATTTT
CASTSTGRGSTDTQYF
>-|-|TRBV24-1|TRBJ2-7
TGTGCCACCCGGGACAACTACGAGCAGTACTTC
CATRDNYEQYF
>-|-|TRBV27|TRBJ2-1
TGTGCCACCCTTAAAGTGGATGAGCAGTTCTTC
CATLKVDEQFF
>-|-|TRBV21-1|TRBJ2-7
TGTGCCAGCAGCAAGGGGCAAGGCGACGAGCAGTACTTC
CASSKGQGDEQYF
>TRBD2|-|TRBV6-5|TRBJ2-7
TGTGCCAGCAGTTACTCGGGGACTAGCGGGATAACCTACGAGCAGTACTTC
CASSYSGTSGITYEQYF
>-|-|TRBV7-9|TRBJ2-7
TGTGCCAGCAGCTTAGATAGCCTCCCTGAGCAGTACTTC
CASSLDSLPEQYF
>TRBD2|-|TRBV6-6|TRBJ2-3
TGTGCCAGCAGTCACCTACTAGCGGGGGCCACAGATACGCAGTATTTT
CASSHLLAGATDTQYF
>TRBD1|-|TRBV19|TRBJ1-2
TGTGCCACCCGACAGGGGCGCGGAGGCTACACCTTC
CATRQGRGGYTF
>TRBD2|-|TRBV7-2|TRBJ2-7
TGTGCCAGCAGCTTAATCAGCGGGGGGGCACGCTCCTACGAGCAGTACTTC
CASSLISGGARSYEQYF
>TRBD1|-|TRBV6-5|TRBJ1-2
TGTGCCAGCAGTTATGGGCAGGGGGCAAGACAGTACACCTTC
CASSYGQGARQYTF
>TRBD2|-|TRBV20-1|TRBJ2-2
TGCAGTGCCCGGACTAGCGGGGGCCTCAACACCGGGGAGCTGTTTTTT
CSARTSGGLNTGELFF
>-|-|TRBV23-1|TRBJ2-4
TGCGCCAGCAGCCCAATCGGCAGGGCCCATTCAGACAACATTCAGTACTTC
CASSPIGRAHSDNIQYF
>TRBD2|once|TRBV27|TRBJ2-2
TGTGCCAGCAAGCCTAGCGGGGGGCTTACCGGGGAGCTGTTTTTT
CASKPSGGLTGELFF
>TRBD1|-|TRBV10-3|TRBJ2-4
TGTGCCATCAGGAATGACGGACAGGCAAACATTCAGTACTTC
CAIRNDGQANIQYF
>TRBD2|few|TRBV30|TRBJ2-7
TGTGCCTGGAGTCGCGCAGCGGGGGTCTTCTACGAGCAGTACTTC
CAWSRAAGVFYEQYF
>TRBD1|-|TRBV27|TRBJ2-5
TGTGCCAGCAGTTTATCGACAGGGTATGGAGAGACCCAGTACTTC
CASSLSTGYGETQYF
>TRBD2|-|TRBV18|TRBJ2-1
TGTGCCAGCTCACCTAGCGGGGCTGACAATGAGCAGTTCTTC
CASSPSGADNEQFF
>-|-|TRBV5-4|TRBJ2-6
TGTGCCAGCAGCCGGGCAGCCGGGGCCAACGTCCTGACTTTC
CASSRAAGANVLTF
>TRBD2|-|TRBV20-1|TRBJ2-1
TGCAGTGCTAGAGCTCCTCTAGCGGGGGGGGATGAGCAGTTCTTC
CSARAPLAGGDEQFF
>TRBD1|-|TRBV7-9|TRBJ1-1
TGTGCCAGCAGCTCGGGACAGACGAACACTGAAGCTTTCTTT
CASSSGQTNTEAFF
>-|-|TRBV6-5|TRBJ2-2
TGTGCCAGCAGTTACTCGGTCGGAGAGAACACCGGGGAGCTGTTTTTT
CASSYSVGENTGELFF
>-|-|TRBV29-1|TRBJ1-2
TGCAGCGTATACCGTGGTTTTGACTATGGCTACACCTTC
CSVYRGFDYGYTF
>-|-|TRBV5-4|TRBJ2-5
TGTGCCAGCAGCCCCCGGACTGGCCCGAAGCAAGAGACCCAGTACTTC
CASSPRTGPKQETQYF
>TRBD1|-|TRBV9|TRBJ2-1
TGTGCCAGCAGCGTAACTACAGGGGGGTACAATGAGCAGTTCTTC
CASSVTTGGYNEQFF
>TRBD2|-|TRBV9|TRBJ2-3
TGTGCCAGCAGCCTGCCTAGCGGGGAGATCACAGATACGCAGTATTTT
CASSLPSGEITDTQYF
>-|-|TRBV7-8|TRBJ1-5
TGTGCCAGCAGCTTAGAAACCATCGATAGCAATCAGCCCCAGCATTTT
CASSLETIDSNQPQHF
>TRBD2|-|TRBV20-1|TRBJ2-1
TGCAGTGCTGGCCGACTAGCGGGGACAAAACACTACAATGAGCAGTTCTTC
CSAGRLAGTKHYNEQFF
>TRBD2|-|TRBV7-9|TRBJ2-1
TGTGCCAGCAGTTCTAGCGGCGATGAGCAGTTCTTC
CASSSSGDEQFF
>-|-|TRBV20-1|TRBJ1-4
TGCAGTGCTAGAGTTACGGCCGATAATGAAAAACTGTTTTTT
CSARVTADNEKLFF
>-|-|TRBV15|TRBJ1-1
TGTGCCACCAGCAGAGGTCCGGCGAACACTGAAGCTTTCTTT
CATSRGPANTEAFF
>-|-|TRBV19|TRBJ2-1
TGTGCCAGTAGTATTGTGGCCAATGAGCAGTTCTTC
CASSIVANEQFF
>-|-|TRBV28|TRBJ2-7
TGTGCCAGCAGTCCCGGGGCGTCCGGGGTATACTACGAGCAGTACTTC
CASSPGASGVYYEQYF
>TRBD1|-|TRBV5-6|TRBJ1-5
TGTGCCAGCAGCCCTGGGACAGCCTTCAATCAGCCCCAGCATTTT
CASSPGTAFNQPQHF
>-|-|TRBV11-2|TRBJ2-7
TGTGCCAGCAGCTTAGACCCCCGCGAGCAGTACTTC
CASSLDPREQYF
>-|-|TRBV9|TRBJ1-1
TGTGCCAGCAGCGTCGGCAGGGGAGCCCCGAACACTGAAGCTTTCTTT
CASSVGRGAPNTEAFF